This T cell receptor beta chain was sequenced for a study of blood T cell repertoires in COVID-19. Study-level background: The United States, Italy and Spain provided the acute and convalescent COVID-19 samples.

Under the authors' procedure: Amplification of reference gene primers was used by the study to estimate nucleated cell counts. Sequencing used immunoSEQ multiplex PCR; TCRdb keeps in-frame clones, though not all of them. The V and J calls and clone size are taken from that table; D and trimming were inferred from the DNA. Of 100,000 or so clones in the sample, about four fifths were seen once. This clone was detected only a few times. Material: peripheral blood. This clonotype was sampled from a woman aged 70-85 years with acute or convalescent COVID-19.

CDR3 region: CASSHRTGNTEAFF. CDR3 bases: TGTGCCAGCAGCCATAGGACAGGGAATACTGAAGCTTTCTTT. The genes are TRBV3-1 (or the pseudogene TRBV3-2) and TRBJ1-1, with 8 bases lining up with TRBD1. The CDR3 consists of 14 residues. Germline V gene data show CDR1 as LGHDT and CDR2 as YNNKEL (reference sequence). V gave up 3 bases and J gave up 5 bases; unmatched junction bases: 5.